The next 17 T cell receptor beta chains were all read from a single sample in a study of response to subunit inactivated influenza vaccine. TCRdb itself ran the RT-PCR reads through MiXCR, one entry per CDR3 protein. This sample has about 780,000 distinct CDR3 sequences, with around a sixth found just once. Sequencing used PBMCs from blood, obtained roughly 5 days after vaccination. The receptors shown here come from a man over 45 who received an inactivated influenza vaccine.

The rearrangement joins TRBV12-5 to TRBJ2-1; perhaps TRBD2 as D (7 bases). V shed 1 base and J shed 10 bases, with 11 bases lying between them. The CDR3 has 13 residues. Looked up from germline, CDR1 is LGHNT and CDR2 is FRNRAP. The chain's CDR3 is CASGLGGGAEQFF. Written as DNA, the CDR3 is TGTGCTAGTGGTTTGGGTGGGGGGGCAGAGCAGTTCTTC.

Only a few counts were recorded for this clonotype. J is TRBJ2-7 and V is TRBV20-1, with 9 bases matching TRBD2. The CDR3 extends over 17 amino acids. Germline lookup yields CDR1 DFQATT and CDR2 SNEGSKA (reference sequence). The V and J ends lost 3 bases and 4 bases, in that order; junction bases with no gene match: 16. The CDR3: CSARDLTFSGSGYEQYF. CDR3 DNA: TGCAGTGCTAGGGACCTTACGTTTAGCGGGAGTGGGTACGAGCAGTACTTC.

The chain links TRBV3-1 to TRBJ2-5; TRBD2 agrees at 10 bases. The CDR3 totals 17 residues. Germline CDR1 and CDR2: LGHDT and YNNKEL (reference sequence). Unmatched junction bases numbered 9, after V lost 0 bases and J lost 5 bases. CDR3 sequence: CASSQDQLAGDRETQYF. The CDR3 bases are TGTGCCAGCAGCCAAGATCAGCTAGCGGGGGATAGGGAGACCCAGTACTTC.

The CDR3 is CASSQGGLAGGYRTDTQYF. The DNA for the CDR3 is TGTGCCAGCAGCCAGGGGGGACTAGCGGGGGGGTACCGCACAGATACGCAGTATTTT. The rearrangement joins TRBV4-2 to TRBJ2-3; TRBD2 aligns across 16 bases. Germline CDR1 is LGHNA and CDR2 is YNFKEQ. V lost 3 bases to trimming and J lost 1 base; unmatched junction nucleotides: 7. The CDR3 runs to 19 residues.

This clonotype was counted only a few times. The chain employs TRBV12-3 or TRBV12-4 and TRBJ2-7; D remains unclear. The CDR3 sequence is 12 residues long. The V gene lost 5 bases and the J gene lost 7 bases, with 12 bases spanning the gap. The DNA of the CDR3 is TGTGCCAGCAGTCCCCCATCTTGGGAGCAGTACTTC. Its translation is CASSPPSWEQYF.

The chain employs TRBV11-2 and TRBJ2-3; D gene unclear. Deletions cut 7 bases from V and 1 base from J, with 6 bases between. This CDR3 has 12 amino acids. CDR1 SGHAT and CDR2 FQNNGV come from the germline V gene. CDR3 in amino acids: CASTSGTDTQYF. CDR3 in DNA: TGTGCCAGCACCAGCGGCACAGATACGCAGTATTTT.

The rearrangement links TRBV5-2 to TRBJ2-5; the table's TRBD1 call for D was not verified on the DNA. TRBV5-2 constitutes a pseudogene. The CDR3 sequence is 13 residues long. CDR3 sequence reads: CASGAGLLWTQYF. The CDR3 nucleotides read TGTGCCAGCGGCGCCGGGCTCCTCTGGACCCAGTACTTC.

Only a few counts were recorded for this clonotype. The rearrangement joins TRBV7-9 to TRBJ2-7, with a tentative D call TRBD1 (5 bases). Germline-derived CDR1 and CDR2 are SEHNR and FQNEAQ (reference sequence). The CDR3 has 15 amino acids. V was pared by 5 bases and J by 10 bases, with 24 bases between. In DNA, the CDR3 is TGTGCCAGCAGCCCAGCGAGTGGGGCCGTGGCGAATCAGTACTTC. This translates into CASSPASGAVANQYF. Full variable domain (remainder filled in from reference TRBV7-9 and TRBJ2-7): DTGVSQNPRHKITKRGQNVTFRCDPISEHNRLYWYRQTLGQGPEFLTYFQNEAQLEKSRLLSDRFSAERPKGSFSTLEIQRTEQGDSAMYLCASSPASGAVANQYFGPGTRLTVT.

The chain joins TRBV12-3 or TRBV12-4 to TRBJ2-4; D may be TRBD2 (7 bases). The CDR3 is 12 amino acids. V was cut by 5 bases and J by 11 bases, with 13 bases left in between. CDR3 DNA: TGTGCCAGCAGTACAACAGGGAGGGTTCAGTACTTC. Its protein product is CASSTTGRVQYF.

This rearrangement joins TRBV3-1 to TRBJ2-3; possible D gene TRBD1, 5 bases. The CDR3 covers 14 residues. Looked up from germline, CDR1 is LGHDT and CDR2 is YNNKEL (reference sequence). Trimming removed 3 bases at V and 1 base at J, with 8 bases between. CDR3 in DNA: TGTGCCAGCAGCCAGGCAGGGCGCACAGATACGCAGTATTTT. It specifies CASSQAGRTDTQYF.

The rearrangement uses TRBV10-3 and TRBJ2-3; 8 bases match TRBD2. The germline V gene encodes CDR1 ENHRY and CDR2 SYGVKD. The CDR3 consists of 14 residues. With 5 bases clipped from V and 1 base from J, the junction kept 2 bases outside the gene matches. CDR3 in DNA: TGTGCCATCAGTAGCGGGAGTGGCACAGATACGCAGTATTTT. Encoded protein: CAISSGSGTDTQYF.

Of note for this clonotype: An end of the junction does not agree with germline; a read error may underlie this. V is TRBV7-2 and J is TRBJ2-2; the match to TRBD2 covers 15 bases. Germline V CDR1 and CDR2: SGHTA, FQGNSA. CDR3 size: 14 residues. CDR3 nucleotide sequence: TGCGGACTAGCGGGAGGGACGAACACCGGGGAGCTGTTTTTT. Amino acid sequence: CGLAGGTNTGELFF.

With respect to this clonotype: A clone one base away is much larger, so this may be a read error. This chain uses TRBV29-1 with TRBJ2-1; possible D gene TRBD2, 5 bases. Germline CDR1 SQVTM, CDR2 ANQGSEA. This CDR3 comprises 14 residues. The V end was cut by 3 bases, the J end by 5 bases, with 14 bases between. CDR3 in amino acids: CSVDRRRTHNEQFF. In DNA form, the CDR3 reads TGCAGCGTTGACCGGAGGAGAACCCACAATGAGCAGTTCTTC.

This clonotype appeared a few times. The rearrangement links TRBV20-1 to TRBJ2-1, with 10 bases that match TRBD2. The germline V gene encodes CDR1 DFQATT and CDR2 SNEGSKA (reference sequence). The CDR3 loop spans 14 amino acids. V shed 6 bases, J shed 2 bases, and the junction held 4 bases outside the gene matches. The CDR3 coding sequence is TGCAGTGCCTTTACTAGCGGGACCTACAATGAGCAGTTCTTC. Amino acid sequence: CSAFTSGTYNEQFF.

This clonotype has ten or more counts. The chain is built from TRBV29-1 and TRBJ1-3; D is uncertain. In germline, CDR1 is SQVTM, CDR2 ANQGSEA. The length of the CDR3 is 12 residues. V was clipped by 4 bases and J by 1 base, with 5 bases between them. The CDR3 is CSVAGSGNTIYF. CDR3 sequence (DNA): TGCAGCGTTGCGGGGTCTGGAAACACCATATATTTT.

The rearrangement uses TRBV10-3 and TRBJ2-3; D possibly corresponds to TRBD1 (5 bases). Germline V CDR1 and CDR2: ENHRY, SYGVKD. The CDR3 has 14 amino acids. The V end was cut by 6 bases, the J end by 2 bases, with 12 bases between. Here the CDR3 DNA reads TGTGCCATCAGGGAAGGGGCTCCCACAGATACGCAGTATTTT. Translating gives CAIREGAPTDTQYF.

This clonotype appeared a few times. The chain links TRBV4-1 to TRBJ2-7; D possibly corresponds to TRBD2 (7 bases). Germline CDR1 and CDR2: MGHRA and YSYEKL. V gave up 1 base and J gave up 7 bases, with 20 bases separating them. The CDR3 contains 16 residues. The CDR3 DNA reads as TGCGCCAGCAGCCAAGGTCCTTATCGGGGGGCAGATGAGCAGTACTTC. Its translation is CASSQGPYRGADEQYF.